The 29 T cell receptor beta chains in this list originate from one sample, sequenced in a study of cytomegalovirus exposure and HLA in healthy donors. Use of 60 Vbeta and 13 Jbeta primers characterized the PCR. Some clones are missing from TCRdb's copy, which holds only in-frame ones; the method was immunoSEQ multiplex PCR. This sample has over 150,000 clones; about 86% occur once, and the top ten carry over 2%. Sequencing was performed on PBMCs. Receptor source: a woman in her 30s in good health and CMV-seronegative.

The CDR3 sequence: CASSLGTSGFYNEQFF. DNA for the CDR3: TGTGCCAGCAGCCTTGGAACTAGCGGATTTTACAATGAGCAGTTCTTC. The rearrangement uses TRBV4-2 and TRBJ2-1; 8 nucleotides agree with TRBD2. The CDR3 sequence is 16 residues long. CDR1 and CDR2 from the germline V gene are LGHNA and YNFKEQ. V shed 4 bases and J 4 bases; nucleotides not matched to a gene: 9.

The V call is TRBV28, the J call TRBJ2-5; 12 nucleotides align to TRBD2. J lost 5 bases, V lost 5 bases, and 15 bases had no gene match. The CDR3 is 18 residues long. CDR1 and CDR2 (germline): MDHEN, SYDVKM. The CDR3 nucleotides are TGTGCCAGCAGTCTTCTAGCGGGAGGGACACTGGGGGGTGAGACCCAGTACTTC. This translates into CASSLLAGGTLGGETQYF.

The chain carries TRBV19 and TRBJ1-5; D perhaps matches TRBD1 (6 bases). This CDR3 is 16 amino acids long. In germline, CDR1 is LNHDA, CDR2 SQIVND (reference sequence). V lost 5 bases and J lost 4, with 18 bases in between. The CDR3 loop is CASSASWTALNQPQHF. The CDR3 DNA reads as TGTGCCAGTAGTGCTTCATGGACAGCACTAAATCAGCCCCAGCATTTT. Together with reference TRBV19 and TRBJ1-5, the CDR3 gives the full variable domain: DGGITQSPKYLFRKEGQNVTLSCEQNLNHDAMYWYRQDPGQGLRLIYYSQIVNDFQKGDIAEGYSVSREKKESFPLTVTSAQKNPTAFYLCASSASWTALNQPQHFGDGTRLSIL.

The chain combines TRBV7-6 with TRBJ1-3; possibly TRBD1 for D (5 bases). Germline loops: CDR1 SGHVS, CDR2 FNYEAQ. Trimming removed 5 bases at V and 1 base at J, with 9 bases between. This CDR3 has 14 residues. CDR3 bases: TGTGCCAGCAGCCCAGGGACTTCTGGAAACACCATATATTTT. Protein sequence: CASSPGTSGNTIYF. The full variable domain, in which reference TRBV7-6 and TRBJ1-3 provide the parts outside the CDR3, is GAGVSQSPRYKVTKRGQDVALRCDPISGHVSLYWYRQALGQGPEFLTYFNYEAQQDKSGLPNDRFSAERPEGSISTLTIQRTEQRDSAMYRCASSPGTSGNTIYFGEGSWLTVV.

The CDR3 protein is CASTDPTPNEQFF. The CDR3 DNA follows: TGTGCCAGCACCGACCCGACTCCAAATGAGCAGTTCTTC. V usage is TRBV6-1 and J usage is TRBJ2-1; no reliable D call. With 7 bases removed from V and 7 bases from J, the gap between germline ends came to 14 bases. The germline gives CDR1 MNHNS, CDR2 SASEGT. This CDR3 has 13 amino acids.

The chain links TRBV14 to TRBJ2-1; TRBD1 is a possible D gene (5 bases). This CDR3 has 15 residues. V was shortened by 4 bases and J by 2 bases, with 12 bases between the two germline ends. From germline, CDR1 is SGHDN and CDR2 FVKESK. Here the CDR3 DNA reads TGTGCCAGCAGCCGCCGACAGACCGCCTACAATGAGCAGTTCTTC. Amino acid sequence: CASSRRQTAYNEQFF.

The chain uses TRBV30 and TRBJ2-1; possible D gene TRBD1, 5 bases. The CDR3 sequence is 13 residues long. Per germline, CDR1 GTSNPN and CDR2 SVGIG (reference sequence). V was trimmed by 4 bases and J by 4 bases, leaving 11 bases between them. DNA for the CDR3: TGTGCCTGGAATACAGGAGTATACAATGAGCAGTTCTTC. This translates into CAWNTGVYNEQFF.

This clone has just one count. This same CDR3 is encoded by further DNA sequences in the sample. The rearrangement uses TRBV28 and TRBJ2-7, with TRBD1 as a possible D gene (5 bases). The CDR3 has 13 amino acids. The germline CDR1 and CDR2 sequences are MDHEN and SYDVKM. V was clipped by 2 bases and J by 2 bases, with 7 bases between them. CDR3 residues: CASSLPGTYEQYF. The CDR3 bases are TGTGCCAGCAGTTTACCAGGGACCTACGAGCAGTACTTC. The full variable domain, in which reference TRBV28 and TRBJ2-7 provide the parts outside the CDR3, is DVKVTQSSRYLVKRTGEKVFLECVQDMDHENMFWYRQDPGLGLRLIYFSYDVKMKEKGDIPEGYSVSREKKERFSLILESASTNQTSMYLCASSLPGTYEQYFGPGTRLTVT.

The V gene is TRBV7-3, the J gene TRBJ1-1, with D perhaps matching TRBD1 (5 bases). V dropped 3 bases and J dropped 4 bases, with 12 bases sitting between them. Germline CDR1 reads SGHTA; CDR2 reads FQGTGA. CDR3 length equals 14 residues. CDR3 in DNA: TGTGCCAGCAGCTTCCCAGGGTCAAGCACTGAAGCTTTCTTT. Translating gives CASSFPGSSTEAFF.

This clone was seen just once. The chain uses TRBV6-6 and TRBJ2-7; TRBD2 aligns across 8 bases. Germline values: CDR1 MNHNY, CDR2 SVGAGI (reference sequence). The CDR3 sequence is 13 residues long. V lost 2 bases to trimming and J lost 11 bases; unmatched junction nucleotides: 8. Here the CDR3 reads CASSYEQPGGEYF. CDR3 sequence (DNA): TGTGCCAGCAGTTACGAACAGCCGGGAGGGGAGTACTTC.

V usage is TRBV7-9 and J usage is TRBJ2-5, with D tentatively TRBD1 (7 bases). Germline assignment: CDR1 SEHNR and CDR2 FQNEAQ (reference sequence). The CDR3 totals 16 residues. Trimming took off 6 bases at V and 4 bases at J, with 21 bases between the two ends. The CDR3 region is CASRQGGLPERETQYF. As DNA, the CDR3 is TGTGCCAGCAGGCAGGGGGGTCTGCCGGAGCGAGAGACCCAGTACTTC.

The chain uses TRBV14 and TRBJ2-1, with D hard to call. Germline values: CDR1 SGHDN, CDR2 FVKESK. With 1 base removed from V and 16 bases from J, the gap between germline ends came to 17 bases. The CDR3 is made up of 13 amino acids. The CDR3 spells CASSQVRSTPPFF. In DNA form, the CDR3 reads TGTGCCAGCAGCCAAGTAAGAAGCACTCCACCCTTCTTC.

The V gene is TRBV28, the J gene TRBJ2-3; 7 bases map to TRBD1. The CDR3 has 19 amino acids. V trimming: 2 bases; J trimming: 4 bases; junction bases outside the gene matches: 18. Germline-derived CDR1 and CDR2 are MDHEN and SYDVKM. The CDR3: CASSLILAMDRPLADTQYF. The CDR3 nucleotides are TGTGCCAGCAGTTTAATTTTAGCCATGGACAGGCCCCTTGCAGATACGCAGTATTTT.

The chain recombines TRBV9 with TRBJ2-2, with 10 positions matching TRBD1. The CDR3 covers 15 residues. V lost 1 base and J lost 5; bases outside the gene matches: 2. The germline V gene has CDR1 SGDLS and CDR2 YYNGEE. This chain's CDR3 is CASSVTGQGTGELFF. CDR3 nucleotide sequence: TGTGCCAGCAGCGTAACGGGACAGGGGACCGGGGAGCTGTTTTTT.

The V call is TRBV18, the J call TRBJ1-6, with 9 bases fitting TRBD1. This CDR3 has 14 residues. V was clipped by 5 bases and J by 10 bases; unmatched bases: 6. The germline V gene encodes CDR1 KGHSH and CDR2 LQKENI. The CDR3 protein is CASSSGTGNSPLHF. The CDR3 DNA follows: TGTGCCAGCTCATCCGGGACAGGGAACTCACCCCTCCACTTT.

The chain couples TRBV28 to TRBJ1-5; 10 bases agree with TRBD1. The CDR3 runs 16 residues. J was trimmed by 2 bases and V by 2 bases; bases with no gene match: 3. CDR1 is MDHEN, CDR2 SYDVKM, per germline. CDR3 amino acids: CASSLIGQGGNQPQHF. Here the CDR3 DNA reads TGTGCCAGCAGTTTAATCGGACAGGGGGGCAATCAGCCCCAGCATTTT.

V and J are TRBV5-6 and TRBJ1-1; 9 bases agree with TRBD1. Trimming removed 4 bases from V and 10 bases from J; junction bases left unmatched: 8. This CDR3 comprises 13 residues. Germline CDR1 and CDR2: SGHDT and YYEEEE. The CDR3 spells CASSPWTGVGAFF. DNA of the CDR3: TGTGCCAGCAGCCCCTGGACAGGGGTAGGAGCTTTCTTT.

J is TRBJ2-5 and V is TRBV9; weak D call: TRBD2 (7 bases). The CDR3 length is 16 residues. The V gene lost 4 bases and the J gene lost 1 base, with 17 bases spanning the gap. Germline V gene lookup returns CDR1 SGDLS and CDR2 YYNGEE. CDR3 residues: CASSRSRGGGQETQYF. DNA of the CDR3: TGTGCCAGCAGCAGGTCCAGGGGAGGGGGCCAAGAGACCCAGTACTTC.

The rearrangement uses TRBV14 and TRBJ2-3; TRBD2 matches 11 bases. V lost 4 bases, J lost 0 bases, and 18 bases stayed unmatched. Germline CDR1 SGHDN, CDR2 FVKESK. There are 21 residues in the CDR3. The CDR3 loop reads CASSPHPLAGGFTSSTDTQYF. As DNA, the CDR3 is TGTGCCAGCAGCCCACACCCTCTAGCGGGGGGTTTTACCTCTAGCACAGATACGCAGTATTTT.

V gene TRBV4-3 combines with J gene TRBJ1-5, with TRBD1 identical over 7 bases. This CDR3 comprises 13 residues. Germline V lookup: CDR1 LGHNA, CDR2 YSLEER. V lost 6 bases, J lost 5 bases, and 4 bases stayed unmatched. DNA of the CDR3: TGCGCCAGCAGTCTAACAGGGGATCAGCCCCAGCATTTT. Translating it yields CASSLTGDQPQHF.

The chain carries TRBV11-2 and TRBJ2-1, with 9 bases lining up with TRBD2. CDR3 length equals 12 residues. Germline assignment: CDR1 SGHAT and CDR2 FQNNGV. The V gene end was trimmed by 5 bases and the J gene end by 7 bases; junction bases not matched to a gene: 0. Written as DNA, the CDR3 is TGTGCCAGCAGCACTAGCGGGAATGAGCAGTTCTTC. This codes for CASSTSGNEQFF.

The chain couples TRBV29-1 to TRBJ2-7; 9 bases are a match to TRBD1. CDR1 and CDR2 (germline): SQVTM, ANQGSEA. This CDR3 has 15 residues. The junction had 10 bases not matched to a gene; V was cut back by 7 bases and J by 0 bases. CDR3 bases: TGCAGCGCCGTAGGGAGGGACAGGGTCTCCTACGAGCAGTACTTC. Its protein is CSAVGRDRVSYEQYF.

The chain is built from TRBV14 and TRBJ1-4; 9 nucleotides match TRBD1. The CDR3 loop spans 15 amino acids. Unmatched junction bases numbered 8, after V lost 4 bases and J lost 8 bases. Per the germline V gene, CDR1 is SGHDN and CDR2 is FVKESK. CDR3 amino acids: CASSPRTGVGEKLFF. As DNA, the CDR3 is TGTGCCAGCAGCCCTCGGACAGGGGTCGGCGAAAAACTGTTTTTT.

V is TRBV2 and J is TRBJ1-5, with D perhaps matching TRBD1 (6 bases). Trimming shortened V by 8 bases and J by 7 bases, and 21 bases separated the two germline ends. The CDR3 spans 15 residues. CDR1 is SNHLY, CDR2 FYNNEI, per germline. Written as DNA, the CDR3 is TGTGCCAGCTCCCTACGGCGGGCAGGGGAACAGCCCCAGCATTTT. Its protein is CASSLRRAGEQPQHF.

This chain joins TRBV4-1 and TRBJ1-2; a possible D gene is TRBD1 (6 bases). Germline CDR1 is MGHRA and CDR2 is YSYEKL. The CDR3 has 13 residues. The germline V and J ends were trimmed by 4 bases and 4 bases, with 10 bases remaining between them. CDR3 residues: CASSLQGSYGYTF. For the CDR3, the DNA is TGCGCCAGCAGCCTACAGGGCTCCTATGGCTACACCTTC.

The rearrangement joins TRBV5-6 to TRBJ1-2, with 9 bases matching TRBD1. CDR3 length: 15 amino acids. The V and J ends lost 1 base and 9 bases, in that order; junction bases with no gene match: 10. The germline CDR1 and CDR2 sequences are SGHDT and YYEEEE. The CDR3 region is CASSLPGTGIHSYTF. The CDR3 coding sequence is TGTGCCAGCAGCTTGCCCGGGACAGGGATCCATAGCTACACCTTC.

CDR3 DNA: TGTGCCAGTAAGACTAGCGGGCCTAGCTCCTACAATGAGCAGTTCTTC. Residues: CASKTSGPSSYNEQFF. V is TRBV19 and J is TRBJ2-1; 10 bases match TRBD2. J gave up 0 bases and V 7 bases, and 6 bases lay outside the gene matches. Germline CDR1 is LNHDA and CDR2 is SQIVND (reference sequence). The CDR3 is 16 residues long.

This clone was seen a handful of times. This chain joins TRBV5-6 and TRBJ2-5, with unresolved D. Germline V gene lookup returns CDR1 SGHDT and CDR2 YYEEEE. With 1 base removed from V and 5 bases from J, the gap between germline ends came to 6 bases. The CDR3 extends over 12 amino acids. The CDR3 reads CASSLLTETQYF. Here the CDR3 DNA reads TGTGCCAGCAGCTTGTTGACTGAGACCCAGTACTTC. Full variable domain (outside the CDR3, taken from reference TRBV5-6 and TRBJ2-5): DAGVTQSPTHLIKTRGQQVTLRCSPKSGHDTVSWYQQALGQGPQFIFQYYEEEERQRGNFPDRFSGHQFPNYSSELNVNALLLGDSALYLCASSLLTETQYFGPGTRLLVL.

This clone was seen a few times. The CDR3 loop reads CASRRTGQYSNQPQHF. Written as DNA, the CDR3 is TGCGCCAGCAGACGGACAGGCCAATATAGCAATCAGCCCCAGCATTTT. The chain links TRBV10-1 to TRBJ1-5, with 7 positions matching TRBD1. Germline CDR1 reads WNHNN; CDR2 reads SYGVQD (reference sequence). CDR3 length: 16 residues. The ends lost 6 bases at V and 0 bases at J; junction bases unmatched: 8.